Sequencing of this T cell receptor beta chain was carried out in a study of blood T cells in healthy people across ages. A J-beta primer mix and a sample-barcoded 5' primer were used in a second PCR of about 7 to 12 cycles. TCRdb reprocessed the 5' RACE reads via MiXCR and lists one record per CDR3 protein. The data show 700,000 to 850,000 distinct CDR3 sequences, 40% to 65% seen once. The length of the CDR3 is 14 residues. V shed 0 bases, J shed 5 bases, and the junction held 3 bases outside the gene matches. The V gene's germline CDR1 is SNHLY and CDR2 FYNNEI. This clonotype was recorded only once. The material sequenced was blood. This sequence was found in a man older than 75 in good health. The rearrangement joins TRBV2 to TRBJ2-5; 7 bases fit TRBD1. CDR3 residues: CASSEARGLETQYF. The CDR3 DNA follows: TGTGCCAGCAGTGAAGCTAGGGGGCTGGAGACCCAGTACTTC. Full variable domain (rest looked up from reference TRBV2 and TRBJ2-5): EPEVTQTPSHQVTQMGQEVILRCVPISNHLYFYWYRQILGQKVEFLVSFYNNEISEKSEIFDDQFSVERPDGSNFTLKIRSTKLEDSAMYFCASSEARGLETQYFGPGTRLLVL.